This T cell receptor (beta chain) was sequenced in a study of control samples from healthy donors and cancer patients. The CDR3 covers 11 residues. The V gene lost 3 bases and the J gene lost 8 bases, with 8 bases spanning the gap. Germline CDR1 reads MDHEN; CDR2 reads SYDVKM. Some clones are missing from TCRdb's copy, which holds only in-frame ones; the method was immunoSEQ multiplex PCR. The sample lists some 90,000 clones, approximately 90% occurring once. The receptor's source is a woman in her forties or fifties in good health. The J gene is TRBJ2-7, the V gene TRBV28; D is undetermined. Sequencing was done on a sample of blood. The CDR3 bases are TGTGCCAGCAGTTTGAGCCTGAAGCAGTACTTC. Its translation: CASSLSLKQYF.